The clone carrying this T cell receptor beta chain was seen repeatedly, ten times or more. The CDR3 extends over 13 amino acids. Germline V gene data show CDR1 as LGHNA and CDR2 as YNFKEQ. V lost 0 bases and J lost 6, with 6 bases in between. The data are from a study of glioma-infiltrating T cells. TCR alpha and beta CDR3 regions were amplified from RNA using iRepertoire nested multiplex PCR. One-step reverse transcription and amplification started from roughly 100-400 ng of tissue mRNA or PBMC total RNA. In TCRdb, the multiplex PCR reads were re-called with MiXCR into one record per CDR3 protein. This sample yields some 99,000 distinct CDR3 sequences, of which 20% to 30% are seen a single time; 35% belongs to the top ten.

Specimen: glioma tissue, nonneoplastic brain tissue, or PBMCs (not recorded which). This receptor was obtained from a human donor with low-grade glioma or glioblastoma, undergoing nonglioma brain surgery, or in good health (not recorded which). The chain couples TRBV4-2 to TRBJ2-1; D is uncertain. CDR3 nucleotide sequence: TGTGCCAGCAGCCAAGATTTGGGCAATGAGCAGTTCTTC. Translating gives CASSQDLGNEQFF.